This TCR beta chain was obtained from a study of blood T cell repertoires in COVID-19 (dated by TCRdb to the early 2020s). For the wider study: Samples from collaborators originated in the United States, Italy and Spain and spanned both the acute and convalescent phases of COVID-19. The prospective study material was composed of cDNA or gDNA derived from T cells, B-cell-depleted T cells, or PBMCs. Deeply sampled blood TCRbeta repertoires from subjects exposed to, actively infected with, or recovered from COVID-19 were included in the dataset. A freely available public database, intended as a resource for researchers studying the immune response to SARS-CoV-2, is where the repertoires were released. The samples were drawn from the first 160 participants of the ongoing ImmuneRACE study and from some 1,300 subjects provided by 6 global collaborators. A de-identified subject ID, COVID-19 status, age in years and sex were almost always included in the sample metadata. Where available, HLA class I and class II types were obtained from metadata supplied by the sample provider rather than from assay-based typing. Study-level results and caveats: The quantity of clinical and demographic metadata differed by source and by participant and was supplied without curation.

CDR1 PRHDT and CDR2 FYEKMQ were looked up in the germline V gene (reference sequence). V trim: 1 base; J trim: 4 bases; unmatched bases: 7. The CDR3, from cysteine to phenylalanine, totals 16 residues. Only the CDR3 portion is preserved as DNA: 48 bases, with reading frame beginning at the first base. This clone has only one observation. Its antigen remains undetermined. No base-level quality is on record; no much larger clone is a single base apart. TCRbeta CDR3 regions were amplified from genomic DNA by means of the immunoSEQ Assay, a bias-controlled multiplex PCR. The source study handled its data this way. Nucleated cell counts per sample were estimated from amplification of reference gene primers within the assay. To quantify the absolute abundance of each unique TCRbeta CDR3 rearrangement, sequence reads were collapsed and filtered. For each sample, productive Simpson clonality was calculated as the square root of Simpson's diversity index across productive rearrangements. The immuneACCESS repertoire file appears here via TCRdb, limited to in-frame rearrangements. These files lack a portion of the clones; in checked studies, under half of the deficit traces to unresolved V genes, and the cause of the others is not known. The DNA gave D and trimming, while V, J and clone size come from that table. The sample table contains 200,000 to 250,000 clones; only one count was recorded for approximately 75% of them. The ten largest make up around 9% of the sample.

Enrolling through a virtual design, the prospective study's participants ranged in age from about 18 to 89 years and lived across 24 United States geographic areas. To assign participants to cohorts, the prospective study relied on clinical history that participants themselves reported in a screening survey and a study questionnaire. ImmuneRACE Cohort 3 recovered participants were defined by two consecutive negative NP/OP PCR tests, healthcare professional clearance, or symptom resolution. Each participant in the prospective study had whole blood, serum and a nasopharyngeal or oropharyngeal swab collected by mobile phlebotomists. Additional blood draws and questionnaires over an approximately two-month period could optionally be provided by prospective study participants. Before DNA extraction, prospective study blood samples were shipped either frozen or at room temperature.

Sequencing was carried out using PBMCs or T cells enriched from blood (not recorded which). This TCR was recovered from a man in his forties who had recovered from COVID-19. This receptor chain uses TRBV13 and TRBJ1-2; the central 9 bases match TRBD1. The DNA reads TGTGCCAGCAGCTTAGCACCGGGACAGGGTTCCTATGGCTACACCTTC. Its product reads: CASSLAPGQGSYGYTF. Here the CDR3 is joined to the reference TRBV13 and TRBJ1-2 genes, and the full variable domain is: AAGVIQSPRHLIKEKRETATLKCYPIPRHDTVYWYQQGPGQDPQFLISFYEKMQSDKGSIPDRFSAQQFSDYHSELNMSSLELGDSALYFCASSLAPGQGSYGYTFGSGTRLTVV.